The sequence of this TCR beta chain was determined in a study of blood T cells in healthy people across ages. Primed by a sample-barcoded 5' primer and a J-beta primer mix, a second PCR proceeded for about 6 to 12 cycles. TCRdb re-called the 5' RACE reads through MiXCR, storing one row per CDR3 protein. The sample records under 1,000,000 distinct CDR3 sequences, roughly 40% being singletons. This clonotype showed up many times. Its antigen remains unknown. This CDR3 has 15 amino acids. Germline V gives CDR1 DFQATT, CDR2 SNEGSKA (reference sequence). V lost 4 bases and J 7 bases, leaving 20 bases between the germline ends. The study's findings and limits: Per-million-T-cell TCR beta diversity fell roughly linearly with age.

This sequence was found in a man younger than 30 in good health. This chain connects TRBV20-1 to TRBJ2-1, with D perhaps matching TRBD1 (5 bases). The sample comprised blood. CDR3 region: CSATSQGVGRNEQFF. The CDR3 bases are TGCAGTGCTACAAGCCAAGGGGTCGGCAGGAATGAGCAGTTCTTC.